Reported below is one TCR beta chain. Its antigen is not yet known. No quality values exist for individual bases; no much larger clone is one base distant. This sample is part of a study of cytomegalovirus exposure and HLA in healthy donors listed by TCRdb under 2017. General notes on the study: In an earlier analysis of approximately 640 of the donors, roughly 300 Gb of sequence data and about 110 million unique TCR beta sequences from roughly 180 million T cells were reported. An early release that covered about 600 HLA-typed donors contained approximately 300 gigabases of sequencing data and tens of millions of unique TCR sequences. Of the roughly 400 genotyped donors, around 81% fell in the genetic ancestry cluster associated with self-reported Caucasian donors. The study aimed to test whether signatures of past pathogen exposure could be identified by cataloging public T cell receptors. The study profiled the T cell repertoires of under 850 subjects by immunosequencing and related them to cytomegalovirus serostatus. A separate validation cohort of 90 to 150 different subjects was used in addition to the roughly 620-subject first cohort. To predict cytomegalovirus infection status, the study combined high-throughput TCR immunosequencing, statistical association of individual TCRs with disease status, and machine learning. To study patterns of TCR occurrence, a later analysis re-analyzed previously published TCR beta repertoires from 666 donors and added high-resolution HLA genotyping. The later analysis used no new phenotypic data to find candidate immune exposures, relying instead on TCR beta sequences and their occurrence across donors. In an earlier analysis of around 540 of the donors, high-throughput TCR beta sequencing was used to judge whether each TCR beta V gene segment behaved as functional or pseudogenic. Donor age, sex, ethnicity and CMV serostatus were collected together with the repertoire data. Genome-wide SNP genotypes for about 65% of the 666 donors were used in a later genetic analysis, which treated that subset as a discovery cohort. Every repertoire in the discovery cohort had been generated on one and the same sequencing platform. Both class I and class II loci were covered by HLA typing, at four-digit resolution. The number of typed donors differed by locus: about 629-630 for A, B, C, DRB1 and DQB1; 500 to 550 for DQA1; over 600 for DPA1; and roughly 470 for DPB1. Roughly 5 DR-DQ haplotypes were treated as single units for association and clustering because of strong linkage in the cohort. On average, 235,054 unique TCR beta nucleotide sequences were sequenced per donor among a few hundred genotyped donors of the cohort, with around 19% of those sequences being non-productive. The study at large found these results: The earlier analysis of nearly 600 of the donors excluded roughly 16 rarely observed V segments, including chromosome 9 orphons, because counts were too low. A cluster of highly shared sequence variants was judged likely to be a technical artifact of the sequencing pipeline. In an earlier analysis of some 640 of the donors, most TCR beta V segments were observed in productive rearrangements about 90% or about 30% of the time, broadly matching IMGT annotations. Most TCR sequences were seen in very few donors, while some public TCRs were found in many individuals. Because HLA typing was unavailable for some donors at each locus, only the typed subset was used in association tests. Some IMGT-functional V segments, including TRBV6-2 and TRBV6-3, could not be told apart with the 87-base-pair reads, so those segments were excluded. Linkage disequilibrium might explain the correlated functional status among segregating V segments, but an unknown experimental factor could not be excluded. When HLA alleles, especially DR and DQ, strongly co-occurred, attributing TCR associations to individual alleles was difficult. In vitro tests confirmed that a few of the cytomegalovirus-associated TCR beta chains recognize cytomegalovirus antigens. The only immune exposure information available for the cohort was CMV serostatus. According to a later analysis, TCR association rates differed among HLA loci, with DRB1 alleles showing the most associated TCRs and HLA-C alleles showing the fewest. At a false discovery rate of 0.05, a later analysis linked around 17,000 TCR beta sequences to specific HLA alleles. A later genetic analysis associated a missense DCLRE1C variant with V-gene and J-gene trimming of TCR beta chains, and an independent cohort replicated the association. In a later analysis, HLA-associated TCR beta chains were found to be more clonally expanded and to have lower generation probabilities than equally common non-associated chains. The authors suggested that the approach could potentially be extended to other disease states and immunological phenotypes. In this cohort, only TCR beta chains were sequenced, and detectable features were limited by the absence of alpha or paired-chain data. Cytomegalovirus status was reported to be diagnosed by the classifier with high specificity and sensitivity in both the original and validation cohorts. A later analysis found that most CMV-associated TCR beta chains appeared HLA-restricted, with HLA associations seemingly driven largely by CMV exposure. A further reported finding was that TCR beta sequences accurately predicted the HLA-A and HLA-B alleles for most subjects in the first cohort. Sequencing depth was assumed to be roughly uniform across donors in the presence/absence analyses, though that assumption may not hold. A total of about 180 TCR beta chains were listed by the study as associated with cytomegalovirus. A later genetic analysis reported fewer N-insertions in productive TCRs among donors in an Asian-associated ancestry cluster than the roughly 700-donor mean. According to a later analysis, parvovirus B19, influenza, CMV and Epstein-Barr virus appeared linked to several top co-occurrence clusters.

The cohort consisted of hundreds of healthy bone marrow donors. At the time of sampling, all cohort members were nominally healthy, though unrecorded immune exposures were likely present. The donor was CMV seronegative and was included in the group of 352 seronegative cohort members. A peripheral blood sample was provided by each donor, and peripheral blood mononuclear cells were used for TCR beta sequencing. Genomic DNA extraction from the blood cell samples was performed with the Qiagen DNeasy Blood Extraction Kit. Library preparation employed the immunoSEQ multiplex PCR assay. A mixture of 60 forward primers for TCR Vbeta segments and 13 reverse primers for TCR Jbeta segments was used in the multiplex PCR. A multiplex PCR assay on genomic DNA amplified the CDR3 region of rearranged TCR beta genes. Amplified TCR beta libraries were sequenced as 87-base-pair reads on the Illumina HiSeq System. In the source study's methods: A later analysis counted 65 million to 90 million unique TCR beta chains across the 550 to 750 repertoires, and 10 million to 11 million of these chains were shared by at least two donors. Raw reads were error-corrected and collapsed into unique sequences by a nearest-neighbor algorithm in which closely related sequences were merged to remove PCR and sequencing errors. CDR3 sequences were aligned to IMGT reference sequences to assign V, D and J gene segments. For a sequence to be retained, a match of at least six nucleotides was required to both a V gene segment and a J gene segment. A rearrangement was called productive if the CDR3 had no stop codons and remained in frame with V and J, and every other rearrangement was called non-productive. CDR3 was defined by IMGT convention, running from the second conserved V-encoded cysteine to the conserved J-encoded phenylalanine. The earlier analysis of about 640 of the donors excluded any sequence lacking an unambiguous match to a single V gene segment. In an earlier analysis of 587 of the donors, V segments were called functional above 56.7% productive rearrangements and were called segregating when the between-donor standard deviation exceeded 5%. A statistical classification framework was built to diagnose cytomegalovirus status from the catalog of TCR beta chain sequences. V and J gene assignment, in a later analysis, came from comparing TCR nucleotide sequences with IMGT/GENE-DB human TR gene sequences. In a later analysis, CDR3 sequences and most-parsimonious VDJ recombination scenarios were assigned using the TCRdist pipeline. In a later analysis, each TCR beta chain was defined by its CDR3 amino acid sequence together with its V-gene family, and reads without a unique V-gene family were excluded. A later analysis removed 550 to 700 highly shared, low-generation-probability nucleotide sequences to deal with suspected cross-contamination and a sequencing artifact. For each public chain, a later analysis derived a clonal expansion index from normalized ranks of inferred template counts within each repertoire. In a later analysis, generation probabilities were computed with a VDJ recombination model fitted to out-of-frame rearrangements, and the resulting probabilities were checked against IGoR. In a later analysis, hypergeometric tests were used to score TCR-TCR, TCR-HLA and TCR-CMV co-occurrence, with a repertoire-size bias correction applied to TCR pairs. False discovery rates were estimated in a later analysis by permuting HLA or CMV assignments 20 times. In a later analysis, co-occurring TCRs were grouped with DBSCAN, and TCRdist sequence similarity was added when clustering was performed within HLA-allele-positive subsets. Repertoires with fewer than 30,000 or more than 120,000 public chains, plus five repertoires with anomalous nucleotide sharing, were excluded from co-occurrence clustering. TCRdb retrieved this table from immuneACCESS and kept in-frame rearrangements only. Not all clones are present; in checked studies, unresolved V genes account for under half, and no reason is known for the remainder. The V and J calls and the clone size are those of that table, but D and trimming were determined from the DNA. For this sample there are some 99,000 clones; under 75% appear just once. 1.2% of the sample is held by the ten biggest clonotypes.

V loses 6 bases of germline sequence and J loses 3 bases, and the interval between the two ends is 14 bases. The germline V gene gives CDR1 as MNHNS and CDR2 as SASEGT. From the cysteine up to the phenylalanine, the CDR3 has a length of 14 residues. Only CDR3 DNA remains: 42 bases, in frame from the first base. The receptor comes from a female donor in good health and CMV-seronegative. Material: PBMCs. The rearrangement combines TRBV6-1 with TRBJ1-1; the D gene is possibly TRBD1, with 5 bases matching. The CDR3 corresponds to CASSPKSGDTEAFF. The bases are TGTGCCAGCAGCCCTAAGTCGGGGGACACTGAAGCTTTCTTT.